This T cell receptor (beta chain) stems from a study of T-cell reconstitution after alpha-beta-depleted transplantation in children. A TCRbeta library incorporating unique molecular identifiers was prepared. MiXCR was run by TCRdb on the PCR reads, yielding one entry per CDR3 protein. The repertoire holds a few hundred thousand distinct CDR3 sequences, over 20% seen once, with roughly 9.8% in the top ten. In this sample, this clonotype turned up a few times. Germline V gene lookup returns CDR1 SGHAT and CDR2 FQDESV (reference sequence). CDR3 length: 19 amino acids. After removal of 6 bases from V and 4 bases from J, the junction contained 22 bases not matched to a gene.

The source of this sequence is a male patient younger than 18 who had a stem cell transplant for acute lymphoblastic leukemia, so the T cells may come from the graft donor. The rearrangement uses TRBV11-1 and TRBJ2-5; the match to TRBD1 covers 8 bases. The material was PBMCs, mostly from graft donor cells, obtained 180 days after TCRalphabeta/CD19-depleted stem cell transplant. The CDR3 DNA is TGTGCCAGCAGTTCAACCCGGACAGGGCACGGGAGTATTCCAGAGACCCAGTACTTC. Amino acid sequence: CASSSTRTGHGSIPETQYF.